This TCR beta chain was identified during a study of CD8+CD57+ T cells in acquired aplastic anemia. Ten or more counts support this clonotype. Its cognate antigen is unknown. With V trimmed by 5 bases and J by 2 bases, 7 bases remained unmatched. CDR1 is SGHAT and CDR2 is FQNNGV in the germline V gene. The CDR3 consists of 18 residues. The sequenced patients had an expansion of CD8+CD57+ cells seen by flow cytometry. Patients uniformly had severe acquired aplastic anemia. Genomic DNA served as template for TCR beta VDJ and CDR3 profiling. In TCRdb, the reads were re-called with MiXCR into one record per CDR3 protein. The sample gives 150,000 to 180,000 distinct CDR3 sequences, around half of which show up once; roughly 12% is in the top ten. Findings and limits, study-wide: In CD8+ cells, Simpson's diversity showed no significant difference between patients and controls. Researchers report that fewer than 30 CD8+ CDR3 sequences appeared in both patients and controls.

The sequencing input was sorted CD4+, CD8+, or CD8+CD57+ T cells (not recorded which) from PBMCs. The chain has TRBV11-2 and TRBJ2-3; 16 positions match TRBD2. This TCR was sampled from a human donor with aplastic anemia. This CDR3 reads CASSIEGLAGGVTDTQYF. Here the CDR3 DNA reads TGTGCCAGCAGCATCGAGGGACTAGCGGGGGGGGTCACAGATACGCAGTATTTT. Full variable domain (rest looked up from reference TRBV11-2 and TRBJ2-3): EAGVAQSPRYKIIEKRQSVAFWCNPISGHATLYWYQQILGQGPKLLIQFQNNGVVDDSQLPKDRFSAERLKGVDSTLKIQPAKLEDSAVYLCASSIEGLAGGVTDTQYFGPGTRLTVL.